Listed below are T cell receptor beta chains from one sample, sequenced in a study of blood T cell repertoires in COVID-19. The assay was immunoSEQ multiplex PCR, and TCRdb's table has in-frame clones only and misses some. The sample lists fewer than 300,000 clones; roughly 93% were seen once. Sequencing used PBMCs or T cells enriched from blood (not recorded which). These receptors came from a woman between 40 and 50 years old with acute COVID-19. CDR3s include the opening cysteine and the closing phenylalanine or tryptophan. D genes are given only for firm matches. Clone size is given for some rows only: seen once, a few or many times, or a class if the clone is expanded.

clone_size,d_call,v_call,j_call,cdr3_length,cdr3_aa
-,-,TRBV7-2,TRBJ2-2,16,CASSSQRSANTGELFF
-,-,TRBV5-6,TRBJ1-3,16,CASSLARVYSGNTIYF
-,TRBD2,TRBV28,TRBJ2-7,16,CARRGGWTSGAYEQYF
once,-,TRBV28,TRBJ1-1,14,CASSTNRVGTEAFF
-,-,TRBV6-5,TRBJ1-2,13,CASSIRENYGYTF
-,TRBD2,TRBV9,TRBJ2-3,16,CASSVDSGGPTDTQYF
-,-,TRBV9,TRBJ2-5,12,CASTGDRGTQYF
-,-,TRBV18,TRBJ1-1,13,CASSPGHNTEAFF
few,TRBD2,TRBV3-1/TRBV3-2,TRBJ2-1,17,CASSLLGGAGGNNEQFF
-,-,TRBV28,TRBJ1-1,16,CASSLLGGALNTEAFF
-,-,TRBV7-9,TRBJ2-3,12,CASAVGTDTQYF
-,-,TRBV7-9,TRBJ1-1,13,CASSLLSNTEAFF
-,-,TRBV25-1,TRBJ2-2,15,CASSEGAEETGELFF
once,TRBD2,TRBV9,TRBJ2-5,17,CASRPFRTSGRAGTQYF
-,TRBD1,TRBV2,TRBJ2-7,17,CASKGTGGPFLSYEQYF
-,-,TRBV30,TRBJ1-1,12,CAYRQLNTEAFF
-,TRBD1,TRBV19,TRBJ1-4,16,CASRATGSGLGEKLFF
-,-,TRBV19,TRBJ2-7,15,CASSMAAGRGREQYF
-,TRBD2,TRBV23-1,TRBJ2-7,17,CASSQLQVGTSRYEQYF
few,-,TRBV19,TRBJ2-2,15,CANLNAAENTGELFF
-,TRBD1,TRBV28,TRBJ1-5,16,CASSQPSTGEGQPQHF
-,-,TRBV7-8,TRBJ2-7,11,CASSSKYEQYF
-,-,TRBV9,TRBJ2-1,15,CASSVGEVGGNEQFF
-,-,TRBV6-2/TRBV6-3,TRBJ2-7,15,CASSYTFGANYEQYF
once,-,TRBV7-3,TRBJ1-2,15,CASSRPTGQNDGYTF
-,-,TRBV21-1,TRBJ2-7,20,CASSFRSAETSGSVSYEQYF
-,-,TRBV5-1,TRBJ1-6,16,CASRSSQGFSDSPLHF
-,-,TRBV28,TRBJ1-6,14,CASSWSGNNSPLHF
-,-,TRBV28,TRBJ2-5,15,CASSLGGVTGETQYF
-,-,TRBV2,TRBJ1-5,15,CATRGRGSSNQPQHF